A selection of T cell receptor beta chains follows, all from one sample in a study of OX40 agonist ivuxolimab in advanced cancers. TCRdb's copy holds only in-frame clones and misses some; the assay was immunoSEQ multiplex PCR. The repertoire holds around 70,000 clones, with 75% to 90% as singletons. The starting material was CD4+ or CD8+ T cells sorted from blood, obtained in a trial of the OX40 agonist ivuxolimab. The source is an adult with an advanced solid tumor such as melanoma, head and neck, liver or kidney cancer. CDR3s include the opening cysteine and the closing phenylalanine or tryptophan. The D gene is left open where the match is weak. Some rows have no size entry. The others give once, few or many, or a class for an expanded clone.

-	TRBV6-6	-	TRBJ1-2	TGTGCCAGCAGTTACTCCAACTTCGGGAGGGCTGGCTACACCTTC	CASSYSNFGRAGYTF
TRBD2	TRBV15	-	TRBJ2-3	TGTGCCACCGCTAGCGGGAGACATTCAGATACGCAGTATTTT	CATASGRHSDTQYF
TRBD2	TRBV7-2	-	TRBJ2-1	TGTGCCAGCAGCTTGTGGACTAGCAGTGAGCAGTTCTTC	CASSLWTSSEQFF
-	TRBV11-3	-	TRBJ2-7	TGTGCCAGCAGCTTAGGCCCCAGCTCCTACGAGCAGTACTTC	CASSLGPSSYEQYF
TRBD1	TRBV5-8	-	TRBJ1-3	TGTGCCAGCAGCCTGACAGGGATGGGAGCTGGAAACACCATATATTTT	CASSLTGMGAGNTIYF
-	TRBV9	once	TRBJ2-5	TGTGCCAGCAGCGTAGGGGGAGCCGGAACAGAGACCCAGTACTTC	CASSVGGAGTETQYF
-	TRBV11-2	-	TRBJ2-1	TGTGCCAGCAGCTTAAGGACTCGACCTTACAATGAGCAGTTCTTC	CASSLRTRPYNEQFF
TRBD1	TRBV2	once	TRBJ1-1	TGTGCCAGCAGGGACAGGGTGAACACTGAAGCTTTCTTT	CASRDRVNTEAFF
-	TRBV28	once	TRBJ2-5	TGTGCCAGCACCATCGGAGGGGGCAGGGAGACCCAGTACTTC	CASTIGGGRETQYF
TRBD2	TRBV25-1	-	TRBJ2-7	TGTGCCAGCAAAGCGGGAGGGGATTGGGACGAGCAGTACTTC	CASKAGGDWDEQYF
TRBD2	TRBV19	-	TRBJ2-1	TGTGCCAGCCTCCGGGCGGGAGCCTCATACAATGAGCAGTTCTTC	CASLRAGASYNEQFF
TRBD2	TRBV30	-	TRBJ2-5	TGTGCCTGGAGTCGAAGGGAGGGTGGGGAGACCCAGTACTTC	CAWSRREGGETQYF